What follows describes a single T cell receptor beta chain. Its antigen is unidentified. It was RNA transcripts that yielded the amplified TCR beta CDR3 regions. A set of HTBI primers served as the primers for a first-round RT-PCR of the TCR CDR3. TCRdb re-called the multiplex PCR reads through MiXCR, storing one row per CDR3 protein. Among 500,000 to 800,000 distinct CDR3 sequences, over 40% were seen once, and the ten largest hold less than 9%. This sample stems from a study of T cells in Graves' hyperthyroidism and ophthalmopathy. Broader study findings: By a 13 V-J model, ophthalmopathy was set apart from stable hyperthyroidism.

Sample: peripheral blood or thyroid tissue (not recorded which). The origin of this receptor is an adult man with Graves' disease, either hyperthyroidism or ophthalmopathy (not recorded which).

CDR3 amino acids: CSLRHENTGELFF. CDR3 nucleotide sequence: TGCAGCCTTCGACACGAGAACACCGGGGAGCTGTTTTTT. The V and J genes are TRBV29-1 and TRBJ2-2; D gene uncertain. CDR3 length equals 13 residues. Germline values: CDR1 SQVTM, CDR2 ANQGSEA. The V end was cut by 8 bases, the J end by 1 base, with 11 bases between.